This entry concerns a single T cell receptor beta chain. The target antigen is unknown. Sequencing used immunoSEQ multiplex PCR; TCRdb keeps in-frame clones, though not all of them. The sample has some 150,000 clones; less than 85% are singletons. Described time point: baseline pretreatment blood. Stated treatment: 15 Gy SBRT to primary tumor, nephrectomy 4 weeks later. This CDR3 is 18 amino acids long. Trimming took 1 base from V and 0 from J; bases not matched to a gene: 3. CDR1 is MGHDK and CDR2 is SYGVNS in the germline V gene. This record belongs to a study of radiation and T cells in renal cell carcinoma. Overall study: Nephrectomy followed 15 Gy stereotactic body radiation by 4 weeks. Study-wide results and limits: From baseline, blood top tumor clonotypes peaked at 2 weeks post-radiation. Pretreatment tumor biopsies were lacking, so baseline clonotypes are unknown.

The sample consisted of blood, taken from a patient whose treatment included radiotherapy and nephrectomy. This TCR came from a woman in her forties or fifties with renal cell carcinoma. The V gene is TRBV25-1, the J gene TRBJ2-6; 10 bases align to TRBD1. CDR3 protein: CASSEWDRGGSGANVLTF. The CDR3 coding sequence is TGTGCCAGCAGTGAATGGGACAGGGGAGGCTCTGGGGCCAACGTCCTGACTTTC.